The sequence of this T cell receptor beta chain was determined in a study of T cells in Graves' hyperthyroidism and ophthalmopathy. Study results and limitations: Among clonotypes expanded in thyroid above 0.001, most were also found in blood.

This clonotype occurred once. Its specificity is unknown. The CDR3 regions of TCR beta were amplified from RNA transcripts. TCR CDR3 regions were first amplified by RT-PCR with HTBI primers. Each CDR3 protein gets one entry after TCRdb re-called the multiplex PCR reads with MiXCR. The sample records roughly 580,000 distinct CDR3 sequences, just over 45% being singletons. V lost 6 bases, J lost 14 bases, and 16 bases lay in between. The CDR3 is 12 amino acids. The germline V gene has CDR1 KGHDR and CDR2 SFDVKD. The clonotype originates from a young woman with Graves' hyperthyroidism. Sequencing was carried out using peripheral blood or thyroid tissue (not recorded which). The J gene is TRBJ1-5, the V gene TRBV24-1; TRBD1 is a possible D gene (6 bases). The CDR3 nucleotides are TGTGCCACCAGTCGACAGGACAGCTACGAGCATTTT. Translation: CATSRQDSYEHF.